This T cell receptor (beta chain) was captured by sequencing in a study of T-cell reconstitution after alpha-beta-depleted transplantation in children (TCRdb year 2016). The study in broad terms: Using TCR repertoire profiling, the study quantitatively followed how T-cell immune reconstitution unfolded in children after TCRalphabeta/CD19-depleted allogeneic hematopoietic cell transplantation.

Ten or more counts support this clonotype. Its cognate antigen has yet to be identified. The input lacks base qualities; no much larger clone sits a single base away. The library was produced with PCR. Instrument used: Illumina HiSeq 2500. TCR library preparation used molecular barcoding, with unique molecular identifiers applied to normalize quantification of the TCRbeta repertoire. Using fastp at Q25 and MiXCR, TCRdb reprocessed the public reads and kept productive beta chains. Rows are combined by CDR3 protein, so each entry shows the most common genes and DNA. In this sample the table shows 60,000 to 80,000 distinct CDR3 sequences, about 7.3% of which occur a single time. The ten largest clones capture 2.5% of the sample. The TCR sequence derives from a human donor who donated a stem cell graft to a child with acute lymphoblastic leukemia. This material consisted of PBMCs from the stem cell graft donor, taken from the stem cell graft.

CDR3 sequence: CATSDPGQGAAKNIQYF. Read as DNA, the sequence is TGTGCCACCAGTGATCCGGGACAGGGGGCGGCCAAAAACATTCAGTACTTC. Rearrangement joined TRBV24-1 to TRBJ2-4; the junction holds 12 bases that match TRBD1. Its CDR3 holds 17 amino acids, cysteine through phenylalanine. Only the CDR3 region is kept as DNA, spanning 51 bases read in frame from base 1. CDR1 KGHDR and CDR2 SFDVKD were looked up in the germline V gene. At the junction V is shortened by 3 bases and J by 1 base; bases outside the gene matches: 3.